The clone carrying this T cell receptor beta chain has more than one count but fewer than ten. Its specificity is unknown. This specimen comes from a study of vaccination and CD4 T cells after COVID-19. The CDR3 is 16 amino acids. Trimming took 7 bases from V and 0 from J, leaving 16 bases between them. Per germline, CDR1 LNHDA and CDR2 SQIVND (reference sequence). Scientists ran DNA taken from cultured CD4+ T cells through the Oncomine TCR Beta short-read assay for sequencing. Each CDR3 protein is one row after TCRdb ran MiXCR on the PCR reads. The table records 7,600 or so distinct CDR3 sequences, over 20% of them present only once. The treatment is: roughly 11-day PBMC culture with coronavirus spike peptide pools or control peptides (ViraFEST assay).

The specimen comprised CD4+ T cells from blood, cultured in vitro, sampled after SARS-CoV-2 vaccination. This receptor was obtained from a human donor who had recovered from COVID-19. The chain employs TRBV19 and TRBJ1-5; maybe TRBD1 (5 bases). CDR3 nucleotide sequence: TGTGCCAGTAAGGTCGGGGCGGGAGGTAGCAATCAGCCCCAGCATTTT. Translation gives CASKVGAGGSNQPQHF.